This T cell receptor (beta chain) was identified in a study of OX40 agonist ivuxolimab in advanced cancers. As for the study more broadly: Ivuxolimab, which targeted the costimulatory receptor OX40 (CD134), was an agonistic, fully human IgG2 monoclonal antibody. Intravenous ivuxolimab was administered to patients every 2 weeks at six dose levels: 0.01, 0.1, 0.3, 1.5, 3 and 10 mg/kg. The dose-escalation cohort was 82.7% male with a mean age of 60 years, ranging from roughly 23 to 85. Partial responses occurred in three dose-escalation patients: two with cutaneous melanoma and one with hepatocellular carcinoma. Prior anti-PD-1, anti-PD-L1 or anti-CTLA-4 therapy was permitted, and checkpoint inhibitors had been received by 30% to 40% of dose-escalation patients. The point of sequencing TCRbeta in the periphery was to test whether ivuxolimab changed TCR sequence diversity and drove clonal T-cell expansion. Of the approximately 50 patients in dose escalation, 19 had hepatocellular carcinoma, some 15 had melanoma, 9 had renal cell carcinoma and 9 had head and neck cancer. The monotherapy dose-escalation portion (N ≈ 57 patients) of the phase I ivuxolimab trial is reported in the paper.

In the case of this clone: Its antigen is unknown. Base qualities are not at hand, and no much larger clone is one base apart.

To sequence the TCRbeta CDR3 region, genomic DNA was isolated from the sorted cells. The immunoSEQ Assay was used for sequencing of TCRbeta CDR3 regions. The source is immuneACCESS, and TCRdb retained only in-frame sequences with V and J called. Part of the clones is not carried over; for the studies checked, unresolved V genes explain less than half of this, and the remainder is unexplained. The sample table records approximately 70,000 clones; approximately 90% of these occur just once. The leading ten clones occupy roughly 0.44% of the sample. The study at large found these results: Low levels of normalized T-cell clonal expansion were also shown by some nonresponding patients. In partial responders in the 0.1-3.0 mg/kg groups, normalized peripheral clonal expansion was found to be among the lowest, especially among CD8+ T cells. The antigen specificity of the peripheral T cells that underwent clonal expansion was not determined. After ivuxolimab, expanded clones were on average more numerous among CD8+ T cells than among CD4+ T cells. At doses of 0.1 to 3.0 mg/kg, clonal expansion of both CD4+ and CD8+ blood T cells was observed from baseline to week 6.

The trial excluded patients who had a history of autoimmune disease or were on systemic immunosuppression. Peripheral blood for TCR sequencing was drawn from every dose cohort at baseline, at cycle 4 day 1 and at cycle 7 day 1. Samples came from an open-label, multicenter, first-in-human phase I dose-escalation trial of ivuxolimab. Adults with locally advanced or metastatic melanoma, renal cell, hepatocellular, or head and neck squamous cell carcinoma were enrolled in the trial. Before TCR sequencing, CD4+ and CD8+ T cells were separately sorted from peripheral blood. The CDR3 holds 14 amino acids from the cysteine to the phenylalanine. The entry retains the CDR3 DNA only, 42 bases that are in frame from base 1. For CDR1 and CDR2, the germline V gene lists SGDLS and YYNGEE. Relative to germline, V is missing 0 bases and J is missing 2 bases, with 2 bases of the junction outside any gene match.

This receptor was obtained from an adult with an advanced solid tumor such as melanoma, head and neck, liver or kidney cancer. Sequences were derived from CD4+ or CD8+ T cells sorted from blood, sampled in a trial of the OX40 agonist ivuxolimab. The chain employs TRBV9 and TRBJ2-7, and 7 junctional nucleotides match TRBD2. For the CDR3, the sequence is CASSVAGTTYEQYF. The nucleotides read TGTGCCAGCAGCGTAGCTGGGACTACCTACGAGCAGTACTTC. The reference TRBV9 and TRBJ2-7 proteins fill in what lies around the CDR3, so the full variable domain reads DSGVTQTPKHLITATGQRVTLRCSPRSGDLSVYWYQQSLDQGLQFLIQYYNGEERAKGNILERFSAQQFPDLHSELNLSSLELGDSALYFCASSVAGTTYEQYFGPGTRLTVT.